These 6 T cell receptor beta chains share one sample of origin, sequenced in a study of blood T cell repertoires in COVID-19. Generated by immunoSEQ multiplex PCR, the TCRdb table keeps only in-frame clones and is missing some. This table has 150,000 to 200,000 clones, 80% to 85% appearing once. The sample taken for sequencing was PBMCs or T cells enriched from blood (not recorded which). All receptors derive from a woman aged 60 to 75 who had recovered from COVID-19.

This chain connects TRBV3-1 (or the pseudogene TRBV3-2) to TRBJ2-7; D may be TRBD1 (5 bases). Per germline, CDR1 LGHDT and CDR2 YNNKEL (reference sequence). This CDR3 region has 15 residues. V was clipped by 1 base and J by 3 bases, with 13 bases between them. The CDR3 loop is CASSQVSRENYEQYF. The CDR3 DNA follows: TGTGCCAGCAGCCAAGTTAGCAGGGAAAACTACGAGCAGTACTTC.

V and J are TRBV3-1 (or the pseudogene TRBV3-2) and TRBJ2-1, with D uncertain. With 4 bases removed from V and 0 bases from J, the gap between germline ends came to 16 bases. CDR1 is LGHDT, CDR2 YNNKEL, per germline (reference sequence). The CDR3 extends over 17 amino acids. CDR3 in amino acids: CASSPYDSRSSYNEQFF. In nucleotides, the CDR3 is TGTGCCAGCAGCCCTTACGATAGCCGAAGCTCCTACAATGAGCAGTTCTTC.

The rearrangement joins TRBV5-1 to TRBJ2-1; 10 bases agree with TRBD1. The CDR3 loop spans 14 amino acids. V dropped 6 bases and J dropped 2; count of bases not matched to a gene: 2. Germline V CDR1 and CDR2: SGHRS, YFSETQ. The CDR3 is CASTTGGTYNEQFF. CDR3 nucleotide sequence: TGCGCCAGCACGACAGGGGGCACCTACAATGAGCAGTTCTTC.

The chain carries TRBV7-3 and TRBJ2-1; TRBD2 matches 12 bases. This CDR3 region has 17 residues. Germline-derived CDR1 and CDR2 are SGHTA and FQGTGA. The V and J ends lost 2 bases and 5 bases, in that order; junction bases with no gene match: 7. The CDR3 reads CASSLGSSGRGNNEQFF. The CDR3 DNA follows: TGTGCCAGCAGCTTAGGGTCTAGCGGGAGGGGGAACAATGAGCAGTTCTTC.

The chain uses TRBV18 and TRBJ1-5, with 7 positions matching TRBD1. The CDR3 covers 14 residues. Germline V gene data show CDR1 as KGHSH and CDR2 as LQKENI. Trimming removed 6 bases from V and 7 bases from J; junction bases left unmatched: 9. CDR3: CASSQGGASQPQHF. CDR3 DNA: TGTGCCAGCTCTCAGGGGGGTGCCTCACAGCCCCAGCATTTT.

The chain carries TRBV2 and TRBJ2-1; 8 bases fit TRBD2. Unmatched junction bases numbered 10, after V lost 6 bases and J lost 3 bases. The germline gives CDR1 SNHLY, CDR2 FYNNEI. This CDR3 has 16 residues. For the CDR3, the DNA is TGTGCCAGCAGCCCTCCCACTAGCGGACGCTACAATGAGCAGTTCTTC. It encodes CASSPPTSGRYNEQFF.